This T cell receptor beta chain was retrieved from a study of CD8 T cells in Susac syndrome. General observations from the study: As acknowledged by the study, its TCR sequencing and HLA analysis included a relatively small number of individuals.

High-throughput TCR beta sequencing covered peripheral CD8+ and CD4+ T cells. On this clonotype itself: Its antigen remains unidentified.

The V end lost 7 bases, the J end lost 7 bases, and 10 bases lay between the germline ends. The CDR3 is 11 amino acids. The V gene's germline CDR1 is MNHEY and CDR2 SVGEGT. 0.5 to 1 ug RNA was reverse transcribed with random hexamers. MiXCR, run by TCRdb on the immunoSEQ multiplex PCR reads, gives a single entry per CDR3 protein. The sample has some 150,000 distinct CDR3 sequences, around 96% seen once. Sequencing was carried out using CD8+ T cells from PBMCs. This chain links TRBV6-2 or TRBV6-3 with TRBJ1-1; D ambiguous. This receptor was identified in a human donor with multiple sclerosis. DNA for the CDR3: TGTGCCAGCACCCCGGACCTTGAAGCTTTCTTT. Its protein product is CASTPDLEAFF.